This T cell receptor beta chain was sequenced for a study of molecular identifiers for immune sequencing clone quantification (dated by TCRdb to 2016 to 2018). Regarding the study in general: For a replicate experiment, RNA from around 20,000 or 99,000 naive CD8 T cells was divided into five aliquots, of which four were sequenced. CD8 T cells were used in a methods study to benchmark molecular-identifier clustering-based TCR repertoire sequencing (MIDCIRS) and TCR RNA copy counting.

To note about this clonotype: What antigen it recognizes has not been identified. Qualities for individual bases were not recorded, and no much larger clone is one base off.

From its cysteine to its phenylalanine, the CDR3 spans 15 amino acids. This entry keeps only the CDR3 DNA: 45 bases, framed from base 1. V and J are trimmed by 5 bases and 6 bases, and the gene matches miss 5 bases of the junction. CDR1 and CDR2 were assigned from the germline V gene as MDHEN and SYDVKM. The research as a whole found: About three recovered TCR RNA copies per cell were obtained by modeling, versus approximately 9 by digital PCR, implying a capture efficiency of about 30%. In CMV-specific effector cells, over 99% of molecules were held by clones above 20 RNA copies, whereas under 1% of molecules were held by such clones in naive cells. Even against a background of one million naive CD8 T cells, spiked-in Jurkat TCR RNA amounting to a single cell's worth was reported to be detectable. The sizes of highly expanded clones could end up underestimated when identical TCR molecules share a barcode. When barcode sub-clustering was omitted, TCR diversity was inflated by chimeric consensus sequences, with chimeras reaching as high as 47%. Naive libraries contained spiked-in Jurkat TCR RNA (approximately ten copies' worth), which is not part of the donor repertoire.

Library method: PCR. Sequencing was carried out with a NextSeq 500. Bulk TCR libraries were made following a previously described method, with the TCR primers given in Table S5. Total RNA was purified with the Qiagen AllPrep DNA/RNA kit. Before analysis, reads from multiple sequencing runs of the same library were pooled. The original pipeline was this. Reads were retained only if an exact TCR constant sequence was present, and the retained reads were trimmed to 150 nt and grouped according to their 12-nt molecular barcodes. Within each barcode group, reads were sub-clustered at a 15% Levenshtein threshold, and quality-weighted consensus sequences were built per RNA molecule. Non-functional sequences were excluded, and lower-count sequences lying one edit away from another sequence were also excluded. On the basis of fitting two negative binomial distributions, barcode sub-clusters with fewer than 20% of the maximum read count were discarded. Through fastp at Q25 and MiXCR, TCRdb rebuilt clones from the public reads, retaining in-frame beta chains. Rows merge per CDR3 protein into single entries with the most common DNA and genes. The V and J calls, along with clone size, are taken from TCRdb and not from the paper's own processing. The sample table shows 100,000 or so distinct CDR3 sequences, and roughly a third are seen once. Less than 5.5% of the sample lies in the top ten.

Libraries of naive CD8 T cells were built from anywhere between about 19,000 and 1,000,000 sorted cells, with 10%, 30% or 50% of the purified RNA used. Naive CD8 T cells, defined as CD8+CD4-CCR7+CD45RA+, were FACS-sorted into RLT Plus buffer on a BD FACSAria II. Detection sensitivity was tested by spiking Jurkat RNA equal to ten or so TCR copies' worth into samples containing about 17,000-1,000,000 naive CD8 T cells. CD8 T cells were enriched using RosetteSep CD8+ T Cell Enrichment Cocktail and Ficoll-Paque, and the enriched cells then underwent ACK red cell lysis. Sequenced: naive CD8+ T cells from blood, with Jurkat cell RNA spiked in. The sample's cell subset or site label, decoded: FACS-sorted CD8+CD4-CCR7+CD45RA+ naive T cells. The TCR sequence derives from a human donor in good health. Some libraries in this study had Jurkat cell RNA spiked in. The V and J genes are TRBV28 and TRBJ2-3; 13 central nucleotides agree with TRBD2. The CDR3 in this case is CASSPTSGRRDTQYF. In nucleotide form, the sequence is TGTGCCAGCAGTCCGACTAGCGGGAGGAGGGATACGCAGTATTTT.